These 17 T cell receptor beta chains were sequenced from one sample in a study of cytomegalovirus exposure and HLA in healthy donors. The PCR ran on 60 Vbeta and 13 Jbeta primers. Only in-frame clones appear in the TCRdb table, and some are missing; sequencing was by immunoSEQ multiplex PCR. The table shows under 200,000 clones, with around 75% occurring only once. The sample consisted of PBMCs. These receptors came from a woman aged 30 to 39 in good health and CMV-seronegative.

This clone was detected only once. This chain joins TRBV2 and TRBJ2-1; 9 bases match TRBD2. Germline V lookup: CDR1 SNHLY, CDR2 FYNNEI. With V trimmed by 6 bases and J by 5 bases, 5 bases remained unmatched. The CDR3 runs 14 residues. The chain's CDR3 is CASRPGLANNEQFF. The CDR3 DNA is TGTGCCAGCAGGCCGGGACTAGCCAACAATGAGCAGTTCTTC.

This clone was observed a handful of times. The chain joins TRBV6-1 to TRBJ2-7; 8 bases line up with TRBD2. The CDR3 is made up of 14 amino acids. Trimming at V came to 7 bases and at J to 0 bases, leaving 5 bases not matched to a gene. Germline V gives CDR1 MNHNS, CDR2 SASEGT. This chain's CDR3 is CASIRAGASYEQYF. Here the CDR3 DNA reads TGTGCCAGCATCCGAGCGGGAGCCTCCTACGAGCAGTACTTC.

The CDR3 DNA reads TGTGCCAGCAGCTTGACCCGGGGAGCTAATGAAAAACTGTTTTTT. Translating it yields CASSLTRGANEKLFF. V and J are TRBV7-2 and TRBJ1-4; D is ambiguous. The CDR3 is 15 amino acids. The germline gives CDR1 SGHTA, CDR2 FQGNSA. The V and J ends lost 3 bases and 3 bases respectively, with 11 bases between them.

J is TRBJ2-7 and V is TRBV5-8; 9 bases are a match to TRBD2. Germline CDR1 and CDR2: SGHTS and YDEGEE. With V trimmed by 5 bases and J by 1 base, 4 bases remained unmatched. CDR3 length equals 14 residues. DNA of the CDR3: TGTGCCAGCAGTGCGGGGGGGCCTTCCTACGAGCAGTACTTC. Translated: CASSAGGPSYEQYF.

V gene TRBV4-3 combines with J gene TRBJ2-4, with D tentatively TRBD1 (6 bases). Germline loops: CDR1 LGHNA, CDR2 YSLEER. This CDR3 has 15 amino acids. Trimming took off 6 bases at V and 0 bases at J, with 12 bases between the two ends. CDR3 nucleotides: TGCGCCAGCAGAGGCAGGGGCCTAGCCAAAAACATTCAGTACTTC. It encodes CASRGRGLAKNIQYF.

The CDR3 DNA sequence: TGCGCCAGCAGCGGAACAGGATCCCACGAGCAGTACTTC. Translated, it gives CASSGTGSHEQYF. The chain employs TRBV5-1 and TRBJ2-7; perhaps TRBD1 as D (5 bases). Between the trimmed V and J ends, which lost 4 bases and 5 bases, there was a span of 13 bases. CDR1 is SGHRS, CDR2 YFSETQ, per germline. This CDR3 comprises 13 residues.

There are a few counts of this clone. The rearrangement joins TRBV7-2 to TRBJ2-5; TRBD2 might be the D (7 bases). Germline values: CDR1 SGHTA, CDR2 FQGNSA. This CDR3 has 14 amino acids. Trimming left V 1 base short and J 5 bases short, with 11 bases between. The CDR3 is CASSLEGGAETQYF. The CDR3 DNA is TGTGCCAGCAGCTTAGAGGGGGGGGCGGAGACCCAGTACTTC.

There are a few counts of this clone. The V call is TRBV4-2, the J call TRBJ2-3; D not certain. In germline, CDR1 is LGHNA, CDR2 YNFKEQ. V was pared by 2 bases and J by 3 bases, with 15 bases between. The CDR3 is 16 residues long. The CDR3 sequence is CASSQTKGGGTDTQYF. CDR3 DNA: TGTGCCAGCAGCCAAACGAAAGGCGGTGGGACAGATACGCAGTATTTT.

This clone appeared a few times. The V and J genes are TRBV4-2 and TRBJ2-2, with 9 bases that match TRBD1. CDR1 is LGHNA and CDR2 is YNFKEQ in the germline V gene. V shed 3 bases and J 4 bases; nucleotides not matched to a gene: 9. The CDR3 has 17 residues. CDR3 coding DNA: TGTGCCAGCAGCCATCTCGGACAGGGGAGCGGCACCGGGGAGCTGTTTTTT. Amino acids: CASSHLGQGSGTGELFF.

The chain employs TRBV9 and TRBJ2-1, with D unclear. V gave up 0 bases and J gave up 9 bases, with 10 bases separating them. Germline V gene lookup returns CDR1 SGDLS and CDR2 YYNGEE. The CDR3 spans 13 residues. The CDR3 is CASSVGDSSEQFF. The CDR3 DNA follows: TGTGCCAGCAGCGTAGGCGACTCATCTGAGCAGTTCTTC.

This clone was seen more than once but under ten times. The V and J genes are TRBV18 and TRBJ1-2; D is undetermined. The length of the CDR3 is 15 residues. Germline V lookup: CDR1 KGHSH, CDR2 LQKENI. Trimming removed 1 base at V and 0 bases at J, with 9 bases between. The CDR3 region has the DNA TGTGCCAGCTCACCACTCCGGGAAGCTAACTATGGCTACACCTTC. Amino acids: CASSPLREANYGYTF.

The rearrangement joins TRBV15 to TRBJ1-1; 7 nucleotides line up with TRBD1. The CDR3 has 15 amino acids. After removal of 0 bases from V and 2 bases from J, the junction contained 3 bases not matched to a gene. Germline V gene sequence: CDR1 LNHNV, CDR2 YYDKDF (reference sequence). CDR3 sequence: CATSREGGVNTEAFF. Here the CDR3 DNA reads TGTGCCACCAGCAGAGAAGGGGGCGTAAACACTGAAGCTTTCTTT.

This clone has only a few counts. V usage is TRBV29-1 and J usage is TRBJ1-2, with TRBD1 as a possible D gene (5 bases). From germline, CDR1 is SQVTM and CDR2 ANQGSEA. V gave up 6 bases and J gave up 7 bases, with 15 bases separating them. The CDR3 is 12 amino acids. The CDR3: CSVVTGGGGYTF. The CDR3 DNA reads as TGCAGCGTCGTCACGGGGGGGGGTGGCTACACCTTC.

This clone is a singleton in its sample. For the CDR3, the DNA is TGTGCCACCAGGCTGGCAGTGATCCCGAACACTGAAGCTTTCTTT. Residues: CATRLAVIPNTEAFF. The rearrangement uses TRBV15 and TRBJ1-1; D gene unclear. The V end was cut by 6 bases, the J end by 1 base, with 15 bases between. CDR1 LNHNV and CDR2 YYDKDF come from the germline V gene (reference sequence). CDR3 length equals 15 residues.

The rearrangement links TRBV19 to TRBJ2-5, with TRBD2 as a possible D gene (7 bases). With 5 bases removed from V and 5 bases from J, the gap between germline ends came to 15 bases. Germline-derived CDR1 and CDR2 are LNHDA and SQIVND (reference sequence). This CDR3 is 14 amino acids long. CDR3 nucleotide sequence: TGTGCCAGTAGTCCAACGGGGGGCTGGGAGACCCAGTACTTC. This codes for CASSPTGGWETQYF. Full variable domain (rest looked up from reference TRBV19 and TRBJ2-5): DGGITQSPKYLFRKEGQNVTLSCEQNLNHDAMYWYRQDPGQGLRLIYYSQIVNDFQKGDIAEGYSVSREKKESFPLTVTSAQKNPTAFYLCASSPTGGWETQYFGPGTRLLVL.

This clone was seen only once. This same CDR3 is encoded by further DNA sequences in the sample. V gene TRBV2 combines with J gene TRBJ2-7, with D perhaps matching TRBD1 (6 bases). Germline values: CDR1 SNHLY, CDR2 FYNNEI. This CDR3 spans 16 amino acids. V dropped 6 bases and J dropped 2 bases, with 20 bases sitting between them. The CDR3 spells CASSGHGQTKPYEQYF. CDR3 DNA sequence: TGTGCCAGCAGCGGCCATGGACAGACAAAACCCTACGAGCAGTACTTC. The variable domain in full, completed from reference TRBV2 and TRBJ2-7, reads EPEVTQTPSHQVTQMGQEVILRCVPISNHLYFYWYRQILGQKVEFLVSFYNNEISEKSEIFDDQFSVERPDGSNFTLKIRSTKLEDSAMYFCASSGHGQTKPYEQYFGPGTRLTVT.

CDR3 in DNA: TGTGCCAGCAGTTCCGGCGGCTCCTATAATTCACCCCTCCACTTT. Residues: CASSSGGSYNSPLHF. The chain has TRBV6-1 and TRBJ1-6, with D unclear. Trimming took 5 bases from V and 0 from J, leaving 8 bases between them. The CDR3 is 15 residues long. Per germline, CDR1 MNHNS and CDR2 SASEGT.